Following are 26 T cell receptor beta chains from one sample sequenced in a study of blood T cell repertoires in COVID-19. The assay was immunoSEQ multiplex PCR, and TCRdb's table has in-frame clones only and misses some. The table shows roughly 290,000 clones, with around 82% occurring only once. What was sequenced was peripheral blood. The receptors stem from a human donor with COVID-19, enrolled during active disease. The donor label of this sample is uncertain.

Here the CDR3 reads CASSLYRNTEAFF. For the CDR3, the DNA is TGTGCCAGCAGTTTATATAGGAACACTGAAGCTTTCTTT. The chain couples TRBV27 to TRBJ1-1; D unresolved. This CDR3 has 13 residues. Per germline, CDR1 MNHEY and CDR2 SMNVEV (reference sequence). The V gene lost 1 base and the J gene lost 1 base, with 4 bases spanning the gap.

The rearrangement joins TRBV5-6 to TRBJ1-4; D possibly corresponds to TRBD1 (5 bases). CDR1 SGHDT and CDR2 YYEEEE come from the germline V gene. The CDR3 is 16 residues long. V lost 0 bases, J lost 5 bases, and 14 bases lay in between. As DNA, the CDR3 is TGTGCCAGCAGCTTGGTACAGGATACCTTGAATGAAAAACTGTTTTTT. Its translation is CASSLVQDTLNEKLFF.

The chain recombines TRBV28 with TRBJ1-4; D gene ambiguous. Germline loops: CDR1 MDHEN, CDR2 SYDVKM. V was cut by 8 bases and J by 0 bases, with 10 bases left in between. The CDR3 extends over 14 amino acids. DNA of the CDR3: TGTGCCAGCGGCGACGGAGCAACTAATGAAAAACTGTTTTTT. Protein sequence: CASGDGATNEKLFF.

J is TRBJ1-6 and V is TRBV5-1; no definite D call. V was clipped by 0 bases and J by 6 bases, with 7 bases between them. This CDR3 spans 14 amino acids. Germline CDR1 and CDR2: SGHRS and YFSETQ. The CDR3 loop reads CASSLEVSNSPLHF. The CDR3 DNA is TGCGCCAGCAGCTTGGAAGTCAGTAATTCACCCCTCCACTTT.

In DNA, the CDR3 is TGCAGCGTCTCAGGGACAGGGGGTAATGAGCAGTTCTTC. Its translation is CSVSGTGGNEQFF. V usage is TRBV29-1 and J usage is TRBJ2-1, with TRBD1 matching 11 bases. Germline CDR1 SQVTM, CDR2 ANQGSEA. This CDR3 has 13 residues. Trimming at V came to 6 bases and at J to 7 bases, leaving 5 bases not matched to a gene.

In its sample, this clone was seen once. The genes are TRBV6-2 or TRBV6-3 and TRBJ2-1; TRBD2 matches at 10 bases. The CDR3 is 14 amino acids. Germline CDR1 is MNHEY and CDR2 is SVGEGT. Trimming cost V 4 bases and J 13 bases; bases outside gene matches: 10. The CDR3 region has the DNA TGTGCCAGCAGTTCCTCAACTAGCGGGATTTCTCAGTTCTTC. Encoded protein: CASSSSTSGISQFF.

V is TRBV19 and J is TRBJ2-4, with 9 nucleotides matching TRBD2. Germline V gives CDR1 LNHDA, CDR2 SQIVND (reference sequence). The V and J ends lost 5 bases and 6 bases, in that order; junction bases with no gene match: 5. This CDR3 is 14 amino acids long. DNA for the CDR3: TGTGCCAGTAGTCCGCAACTAGCGGGAAACATTCAGTACTTC. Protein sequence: CASSPQLAGNIQYF.

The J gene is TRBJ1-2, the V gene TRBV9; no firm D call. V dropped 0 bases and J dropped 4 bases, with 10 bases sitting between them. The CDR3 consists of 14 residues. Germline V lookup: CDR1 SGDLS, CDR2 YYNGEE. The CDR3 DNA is TGTGCCAGCAGCGTAGATTCGGGTCGCTATGGCTACACCTTC. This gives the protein CASSVDSGRYGYTF. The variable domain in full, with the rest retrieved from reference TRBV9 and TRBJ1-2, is DSGVTQTPKHLITATGQRVTLRCSPRSGDLSVYWYQQSLDQGLQFLIQYYNGEERAKGNILERFSAQQFPDLHSELNLSSLELGDSALYFCASSVDSGRYGYTFGSGTRLTVV.

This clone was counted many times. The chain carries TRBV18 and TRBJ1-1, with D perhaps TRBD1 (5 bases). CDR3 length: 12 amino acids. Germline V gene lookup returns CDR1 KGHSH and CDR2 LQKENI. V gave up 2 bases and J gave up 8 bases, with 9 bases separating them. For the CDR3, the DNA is TGTGCCAGCTCACCAGGAGGGGAGGAAGCTTTCTTT. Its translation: CASSPGGEEAFF. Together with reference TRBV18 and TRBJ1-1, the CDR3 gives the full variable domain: NAGVMQNPRHLVRRRGQEARLRCSPMKGHSHVYWYRQLPEEGLKFMVYLQKENIIDESGMPKERFSAEFPKEGPSILRIQQVVRGDSAAYFCASSPGGEEAFFGQGTRLTVV.

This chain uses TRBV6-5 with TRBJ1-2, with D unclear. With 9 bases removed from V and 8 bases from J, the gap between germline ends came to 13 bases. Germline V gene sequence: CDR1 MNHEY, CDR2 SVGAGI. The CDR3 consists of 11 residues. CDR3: CASGRYEGYTF. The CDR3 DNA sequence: TGTGCCAGTGGGAGGTATGAGGGCTACACCTTC.

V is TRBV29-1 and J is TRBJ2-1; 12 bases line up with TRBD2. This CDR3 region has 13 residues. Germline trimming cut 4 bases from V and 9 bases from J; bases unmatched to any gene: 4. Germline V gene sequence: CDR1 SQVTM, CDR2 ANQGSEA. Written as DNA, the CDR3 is TGCAGCGTTGCCCCTAGCGGGAGGGTTGAGCAGTTCTTC. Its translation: CSVAPSGRVEQFF.

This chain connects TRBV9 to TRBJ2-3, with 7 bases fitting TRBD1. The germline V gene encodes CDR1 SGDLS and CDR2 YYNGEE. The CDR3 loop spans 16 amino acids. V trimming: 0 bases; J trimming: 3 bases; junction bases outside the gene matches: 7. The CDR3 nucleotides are TGTGCCAGCAGCGTAGACCCACAGGGGTCGACAGATACGCAGTATTTT. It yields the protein CASSVDPQGSTDTQYF. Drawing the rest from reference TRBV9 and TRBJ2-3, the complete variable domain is DSGVTQTPKHLITATGQRVTLRCSPRSGDLSVYWYQQSLDQGLQFLIQYYNGEERAKGNILERFSAQQFPDLHSELNLSSLELGDSALYFCASSVDPQGSTDTQYFGPGTRLTVL.

CDR3 DNA sequence: TGTGCCAGTGGGGGAGGGTCCCTAAGGGATACGCAGTATTTT. Protein sequence: CASGGGSLRDTQYF. This chain links TRBV6-5 with TRBJ2-3; 7 nucleotides line up with TRBD2. V lost 9 bases and J lost 6; bases outside the gene matches: 12. The CDR3 spans 14 residues. From germline, CDR1 is MNHEY and CDR2 SVGAGI.

CDR3 sequence reads: CASSSGLGHGGYTF. The CDR3 region has the DNA TGTGCCAGCAGTTCCGGCCTGGGGCACGGCGGCTACACCTTC. The chain carries TRBV27 and TRBJ1-2; possible D gene TRBD1, 5 bases. The CDR3 consists of 14 residues. Germline-derived CDR1 and CDR2 are MNHEY and SMNVEV (reference sequence). V gave up 4 bases and J gave up 8 bases, with 17 bases separating them.

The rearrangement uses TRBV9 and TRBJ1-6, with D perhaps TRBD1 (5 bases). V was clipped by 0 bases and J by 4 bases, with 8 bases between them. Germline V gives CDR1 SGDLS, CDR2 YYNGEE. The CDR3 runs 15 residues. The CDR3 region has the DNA TGTGCCAGCAGCGTAGAAGGGGATTATAATTCACCCCTCCACTTT. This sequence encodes CASSVEGDYNSPLHF.

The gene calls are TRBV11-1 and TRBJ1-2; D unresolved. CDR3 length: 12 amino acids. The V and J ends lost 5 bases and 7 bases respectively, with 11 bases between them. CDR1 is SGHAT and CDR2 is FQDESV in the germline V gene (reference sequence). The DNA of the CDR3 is TGTGCCAGCAGCAAGGAGGTAGCTGGCTACACCTTC. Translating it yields CASSKEVAGYTF.

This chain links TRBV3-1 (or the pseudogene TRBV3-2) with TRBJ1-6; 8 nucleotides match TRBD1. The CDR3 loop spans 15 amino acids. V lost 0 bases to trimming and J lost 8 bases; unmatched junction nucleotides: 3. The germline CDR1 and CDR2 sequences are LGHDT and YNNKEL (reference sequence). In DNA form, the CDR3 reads TGTGCCAGCAGCCAAGATGACAGGGGTGATTCACCCCTCCACTTT. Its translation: CASSQDDRGDSPLHF.

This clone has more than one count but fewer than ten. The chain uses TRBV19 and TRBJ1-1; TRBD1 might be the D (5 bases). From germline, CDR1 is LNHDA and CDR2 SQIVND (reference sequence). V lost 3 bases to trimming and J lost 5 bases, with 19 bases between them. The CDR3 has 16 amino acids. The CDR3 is CASSIPLGGTGTEAFF. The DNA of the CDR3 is TGTGCCAGTAGTATCCCCCTGGGAGGGACGGGGACTGAAGCTTTCTTT.

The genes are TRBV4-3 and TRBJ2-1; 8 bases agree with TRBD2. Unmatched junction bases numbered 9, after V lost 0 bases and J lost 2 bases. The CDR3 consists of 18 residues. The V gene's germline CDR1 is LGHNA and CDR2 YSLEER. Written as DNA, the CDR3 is TGCGCCAGCAGCCAAGATCGGGGGGGGCTAGCGGCCTACAATGAGCAGTTCTTC. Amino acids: CASSQDRGGLAAYNEQFF.

For the CDR3, the DNA is TGTGCCAGCAGCTTCCTGGCCCCTAGCAATCAGCCCCAGCATTTT. This sequence encodes CASSFLAPSNQPQHF. This chain connects TRBV5-7 to TRBJ1-5; D is undetermined. TRBV5-7 is an ORF; its function is uncertain. The CDR3 contains 15 residues. Trimming removed 2 bases from V and 0 bases from J, with 9 bases in between.

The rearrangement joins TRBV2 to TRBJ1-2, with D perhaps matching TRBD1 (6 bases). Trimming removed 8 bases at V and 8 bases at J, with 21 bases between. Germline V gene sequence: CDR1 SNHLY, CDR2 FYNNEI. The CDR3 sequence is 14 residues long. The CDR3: CASWGGVRGTGYTF. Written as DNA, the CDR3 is TGTGCCAGCTGGGGTGGGGTGAGGGGGACAGGCTACACCTTC.

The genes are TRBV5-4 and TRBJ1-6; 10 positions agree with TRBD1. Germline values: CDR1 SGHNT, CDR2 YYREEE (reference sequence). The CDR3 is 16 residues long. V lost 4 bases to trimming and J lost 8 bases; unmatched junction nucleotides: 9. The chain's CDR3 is CASSPPGQGFYSPLHF. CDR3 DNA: TGTGCCAGCAGCCCACCGGGACAGGGGTTTTATTCACCCCTCCACTTT.

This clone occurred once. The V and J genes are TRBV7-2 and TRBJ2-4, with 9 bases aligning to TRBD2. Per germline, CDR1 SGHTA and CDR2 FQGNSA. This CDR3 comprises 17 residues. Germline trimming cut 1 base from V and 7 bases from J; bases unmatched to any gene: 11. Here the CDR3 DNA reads TGTGCCAGCAGCTTAGGGGTCAGAGCGGGAGGTTGGAACATTCAGTACTTC. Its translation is CASSLGVRAGGWNIQYF. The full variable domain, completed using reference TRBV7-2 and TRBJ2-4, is GAGVSQSPSNKVTEKGKDVELRCDPISGHTALYWYRQSLGQGLEFLIYFQGNSAPDKSGLPSDRFSAERTGGSVSTLTIQRTQQEDSAVYLCASSLGVRAGGWNIQYFGAGTRLSVL.

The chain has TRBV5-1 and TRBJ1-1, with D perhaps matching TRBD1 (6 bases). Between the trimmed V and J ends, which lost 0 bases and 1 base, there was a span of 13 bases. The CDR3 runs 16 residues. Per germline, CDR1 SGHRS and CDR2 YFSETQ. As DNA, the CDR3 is TGCGCCAGCAGCTTGGCCTCGGGGGGGCAGAACACTGAAGCTTTCTTT. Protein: CASSLASGGQNTEAFF.

CDR3 bases: TGTGCCAGCTCACCACAGACAGGTCTATCTCCTGGGGCCAACGTCCTGACTTTC. Encoded protein: CASSPQTGLSPGANVLTF. This chain links TRBV18 with TRBJ2-6, with D possibly TRBD1 on 6 matching bases. Germline V gene lookup returns CDR1 KGHSH and CDR2 LQKENI. This CDR3 contains 18 residues. Trimming removed 1 base from V and 2 bases from J, with 15 bases in between.

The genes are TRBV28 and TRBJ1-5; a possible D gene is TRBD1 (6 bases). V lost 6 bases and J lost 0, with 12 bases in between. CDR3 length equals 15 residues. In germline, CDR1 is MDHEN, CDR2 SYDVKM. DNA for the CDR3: TGTGCCAGCAGGGAACAGGGTGTTAGCAATCAGCCCCAGCATTTT. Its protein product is CASREQGVSNQPQHF. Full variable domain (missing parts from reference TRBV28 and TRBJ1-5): DVKVTQSSRYLVKRTGEKVFLECVQDMDHENMFWYRQDPGLGLRLIYFSYDVKMKEKGDIPEGYSVSREKKERFSLILESASTNQTSMYLCASREQGVSNQPQHFGDGTRLSIL.